This TCR beta chain came from a study of T cells after yellow fever vaccination. The study, taken as a whole, reports: Clones from primary vaccination mostly reappeared after the booster (96% CD4, around 90% CD8).

TCRdb reprocessed the 5' RACE reads via MiXCR and lists one record per CDR3 protein. The sample comprises around 310,000 distinct CDR3 sequences, approximately 3.8% of which are singletons, and 23% rests with the top ten. This clonotype was counted between two and nine times. Antigen: not known. The V end lost 4 bases, the J end lost 2 bases, and 11 bases lay between the germline ends. Per germline, CDR1 MGHRA and CDR2 YSYEKL. The CDR3 is 14 amino acids. The chain recombines TRBV4-1 with TRBJ1-2, with D unresolved. This receptor was obtained from a man aged 18 to 30 who received the YFV17D yellow fever vaccine. This specimen consisted of PBMCs, obtained on the day of the yellow fever booster vaccination. The CDR3 DNA follows: TGCGCCAGCAGCCCCGGTTCCGGCAACTATGGCTACACCTTC. Translating it yields CASSPGSGNYGYTF.